This entry is about one TCR beta chain. Antigen specificity is unknown. Method: immunoSEQ multiplex PCR; TCRdb's copy keeps in-frame clones and lacks some. The table shows more than 95,000 clones, with around 90% occurring only once. This sample was included in a study of graft-versus-host responses after intestinal transplantation. Study summary: Every transplant recipient was induced with anti-thymocyte globulin, then maintained on tacrolimus and steroids for around 3 years.

The CDR3 covers 16 residues. Germline V lookup: CDR1 SGHTA, CDR2 FQGTGA. The trim removed 2 bases at V and 4 bases at J, leaving 7 bases unmatched. The chain links TRBV7-3 to TRBJ2-1; 8 bases map to TRBD2. This receptor was taken from a human donor who received an intestinal transplant. The sample was unstimulated CD4+ T cells sorted from spleen or lymph node cells, taken before intestinal transplant. The CDR3: CASSLDSGGQYNEQFF. The CDR3 coding sequence is TGTGCCAGCAGCTTAGATTCGGGGGGGCAGTACAATGAGCAGTTCTTC.